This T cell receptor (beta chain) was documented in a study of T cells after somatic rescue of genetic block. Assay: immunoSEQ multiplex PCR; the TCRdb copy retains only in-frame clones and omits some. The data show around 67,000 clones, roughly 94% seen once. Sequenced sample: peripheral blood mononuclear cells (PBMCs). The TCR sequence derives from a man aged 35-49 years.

The CDR3 sequence is CASSYAGTAFNEQFF. CDR3 nucleotide sequence: TGTGCCAGCAGTTACGCCGGGACAGCTTTTAATGAGCAGTTCTTC. This chain joins TRBV6-6 and TRBJ2-1; 7 positions agree with TRBD1. V was pared by 2 bases and J by 7 bases, with 8 bases of the junction left unmatched. The CDR3 length is 15 residues. Germline V gene lookup returns CDR1 MNHNY and CDR2 SVGAGI (reference sequence).